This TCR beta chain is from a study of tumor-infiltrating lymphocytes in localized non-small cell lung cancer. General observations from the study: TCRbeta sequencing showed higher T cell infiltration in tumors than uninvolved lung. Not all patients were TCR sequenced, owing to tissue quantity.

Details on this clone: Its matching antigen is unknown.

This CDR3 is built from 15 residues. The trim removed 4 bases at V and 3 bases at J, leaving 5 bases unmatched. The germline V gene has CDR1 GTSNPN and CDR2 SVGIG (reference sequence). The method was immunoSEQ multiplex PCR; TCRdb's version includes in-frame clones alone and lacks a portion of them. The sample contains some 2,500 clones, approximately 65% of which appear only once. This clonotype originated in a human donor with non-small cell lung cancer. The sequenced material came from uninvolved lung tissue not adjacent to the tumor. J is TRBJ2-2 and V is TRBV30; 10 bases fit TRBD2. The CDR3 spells CAWTGLASYTGELFF. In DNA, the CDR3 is TGTGCCTGGACGGGACTAGCGTCGTACACCGGGGAGCTGTTTTTT.